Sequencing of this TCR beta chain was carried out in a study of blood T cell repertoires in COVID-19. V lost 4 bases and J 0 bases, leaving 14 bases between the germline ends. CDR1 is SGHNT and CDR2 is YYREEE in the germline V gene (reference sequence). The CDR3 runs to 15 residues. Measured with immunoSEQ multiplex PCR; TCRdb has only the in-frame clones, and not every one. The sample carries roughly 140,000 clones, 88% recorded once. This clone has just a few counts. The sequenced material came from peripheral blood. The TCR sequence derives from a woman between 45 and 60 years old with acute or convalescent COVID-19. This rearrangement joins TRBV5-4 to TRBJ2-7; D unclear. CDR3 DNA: TGTGCCAGCAGCCAAACACAGAATCCCTCCTACGAGCAGTACTTC. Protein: CASSQTQNPSYEQYF.